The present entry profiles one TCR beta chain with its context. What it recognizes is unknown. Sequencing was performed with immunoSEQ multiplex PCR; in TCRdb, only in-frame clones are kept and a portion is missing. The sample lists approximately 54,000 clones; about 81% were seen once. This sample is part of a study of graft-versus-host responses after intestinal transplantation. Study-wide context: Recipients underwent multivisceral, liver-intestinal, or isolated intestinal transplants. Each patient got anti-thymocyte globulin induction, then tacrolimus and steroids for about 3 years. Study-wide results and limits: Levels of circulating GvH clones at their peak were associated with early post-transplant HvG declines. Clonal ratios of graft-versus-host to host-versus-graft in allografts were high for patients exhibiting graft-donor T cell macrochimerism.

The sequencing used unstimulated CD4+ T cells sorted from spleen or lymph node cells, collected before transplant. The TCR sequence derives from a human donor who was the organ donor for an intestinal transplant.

CDR3 loop: CASSLSLAGDEQYF. CDR3 coding DNA: TGTGCCAGCAGCTTATCGCTAGCGGGAGACGAGCAGTACTTC. The chain links TRBV11-1 to TRBJ2-7; 10 bases align to TRBD2. This CDR3 region has 14 residues. The V gene end was trimmed by 2 bases and the J gene end by 5 bases; junction bases not matched to a gene: 3. Per the germline V gene, CDR1 is SGHAT and CDR2 is FQDESV (reference sequence).